A single sample is the source of the 17 T cell receptor beta chains below, sequenced in a study of T cell repertoires in cytomegalovirus infection. TCRdb analysed the reads with MiXCR anew, one entry per CDR3 protein. This table has hundreds of thousands of distinct CDR3 sequences, 35% appearing once. The sample taken for sequencing was PBMCs. The receptors stem from a human donor in good health (CMV status not recorded). Some clones in this sample may be carry-over from other donors' samples.

The chain recombines TRBV6-1 with TRBJ2-3, with D perhaps TRBD1 (5 bases). V was cut by 2 bases and J by 3 bases, with 9 bases left in between. Germline CDR1 reads MNHNS; CDR2 reads SASEGT. CDR3 length equals 14 residues. DNA for the CDR3: TGTGCCAGCAGTGAACGTAGGGGAACAGATACGCAGTATTTT. Its translation is CASSERRGTDTQYF.

The chain carries TRBV2 and TRBJ2-2; D gene unclear. The length of the CDR3 is 16 residues. V was trimmed by 1 base and J by 2 bases, leaving 11 bases between them. CDR1 and CDR2 from the germline V gene are SNHLY and FYNNEI. CDR3 nucleotides: TGTGCCAGCAGTGAAGTTTCCCCTAGAAACACCGGGGAGCTGTTTTTT. Its protein is CASSEVSPRNTGELFF.

The CDR3 spells CSARDSRTDFNSPLHF. The CDR3 nucleotides read TGCAGTGCTAGAGACTCCAGGACAGACTTTAATTCACCCCTCCACTTT. The genes are TRBV20-1 and TRBJ1-6; D is possibly TRBD1 (6 bases). The V end lost 0 bases, the J end lost 6 bases, and 15 bases lay between the germline ends. The germline gives CDR1 DFQATT, CDR2 SNEGSKA (reference sequence). CDR3 length: 16 amino acids.

This clonotype was seen once. V and J are TRBV23-1 and TRBJ2-1, with 12 nucleotides matching TRBD2. TRBV23-1 is given ORF status, its function remaining uncertain. V was pared by 7 bases and J by 10 bases, with 8 bases of the junction left unmatched. This CDR3 is 14 amino acids long. The CDR3 region is CASTGLAGQREQFF. The CDR3 DNA reads as TGCGCCAGCACCGGACTAGCGGGGCAGAGGGAGCAGTTCTTC.

The genes are TRBV7-3 and TRBJ2-6; TRBD2 aligns across 14 bases. CDR1 SGHTA and CDR2 FQGTGA come from the germline V gene. The CDR3 loop spans 19 amino acids. With 2 bases clipped from V and 4 bases from J, the junction kept 7 bases outside the gene matches. The DNA for the CDR3 is TGTGCCAGCAGCTTAGTCCTGGGACTAGCGGGAGCCGGGGCCAACGTCCTGACTTTC. Protein: CASSLVLGLAGAGANVLTF. Using reference TRBV7-3 and TRBJ2-6 for the parts outside the CDR3, the full variable domain is GAGVSQTPSNKVTEKGKYVELRCDPISGHTALYWYRQSLGQGPEFLIYFQGTGAADDSGLPNDRFFAVRPEGSVSTLKIQRTERGDSAVYLCASSLVLGLAGAGANVLTFGAGSRLTVL.

The J gene is TRBJ2-7, the V gene TRBV20-1, with a possible D match to TRBD2 (6 bases). V was clipped by 0 bases and J by 3 bases, with 18 bases between them. Germline lookup yields CDR1 DFQATT and CDR2 SNEGSKA (reference sequence). CDR3 size: 16 residues. DNA for the CDR3: TGCAGTGCTAGAGATCTCCGCGAGCTAGCGCGCTACGAGCAGTACTTC. This sequence encodes CSARDLRELARYEQYF.

About this clonotype itself: One end of the junction does not line up with germline, which may come from a read error. The chain is built from TRBV7-2 and TRBJ2-1; 14 bases agree with TRBD2. Germline CDR1 reads SGHTA; CDR2 reads FQGNSA. The CDR3 totals 20 residues. The CDR3, as DNA: TGTGCCGGCAGCTCCTATCCGGGACTAGCGGGAGTCCGAGACTACAATGAGCAGTTCTTC. Translation gives CAGSSYPGLAGVRDYNEQFF.

This clonotype was seen only a few times. J is TRBJ1-6 and V is TRBV19; D remains unclear. The CDR3 sequence is 16 residues long. Looked up from germline, CDR1 is LNHDA and CDR2 is SQIVND (reference sequence). Trimming left V 7 bases short and J 6 bases short, with 19 bases between. This CDR3 reads CASTSRRTPFNSPLHF. The CDR3 DNA reads as TGTGCCAGTACCTCTCGACGGACTCCCTTTAATTCACCCCTCCACTTT. Full variable domain (remainder filled in from reference TRBV19 and TRBJ1-6): DGGITQSPKYLFRKEGQNVTLSCEQNLNHDAMYWYRQDPGQGLRLIYYSQIVNDFQKGDIAEGYSVSREKKESFPLTVTSAQKNPTAFYLCASTSRRTPFNSPLHFGNGTRLTVT.

This clonotype was observed once. V usage is TRBV18 and J usage is TRBJ2-1; a possible D gene is TRBD1 (7 bases). V gave up 3 bases and J gave up 4 bases, with 16 bases separating them. The length of the CDR3 is 16 residues. In germline, CDR1 is KGHSH, CDR2 LQKENI. The CDR3 coding sequence is TGTGCCAGCTCACCGGCGGAGGGGGACAGATACAATGAGCAGTTCTTC. Protein product: CASSPAEGDRYNEQFF.

This clonotype was seen only a few times. The chain carries TRBV5-1 and TRBJ1-3; D perhaps matches TRBD1 (5 bases). The CDR3 contains 16 residues. The germline CDR1 and CDR2 sequences are SGHRS and YFSETQ. Trimming removed 1 base from V and 8 bases from J, with 19 bases in between. The CDR3 region has the DNA TGCGCCAGCAGCTTGACGACAGTAAGCCTTTCGGACACCATATATTTT. It is translated as CASSLTTVSLSDTIYF.

This clonotype turned up a few times. This chain connects TRBV9 to TRBJ2-3; D perhaps matches TRBD1 (5 bases). V was cut by 2 bases and J by 4 bases, with 11 bases left in between. Germline V gene data show CDR1 as SGDLS and CDR2 as YYNGEE. CDR3 length equals 14 residues. In DNA, the CDR3 is TGTGCCAGCAGCGTTAGGACGACAGCAGATACGCAGTATTTT. It specifies CASSVRTTADTQYF.

V usage is TRBV10-3 and J usage is TRBJ2-7, with 7 positions matching TRBD1. The germline V gene has CDR1 ENHRY and CDR2 SYGVKD. J lost 5 bases, V lost 7 bases, and 8 bases had no gene match. The CDR3 contains 13 residues. CDR3 residues: CAITTDRFDEQYF. The CDR3 bases are TGTGCCATCACCACGGACAGGTTCGACGAGCAGTACTTC.

This clonotype was found a few times. The J gene is TRBJ1-5, the V gene TRBV9; 7 bases align to TRBD1. CDR3 length: 13 amino acids. Germline V gene sequence: CDR1 SGDLS, CDR2 YYNGEE. The J segment lost 6 bases and the V segment lost 5 bases, leaving 5 bases of the junction unmatched. The CDR3 sequence: CASSPGGVQPQHF. CDR3 in DNA: TGTGCCAGCAGTCCAGGGGGGGTTCAGCCCCAGCATTTT.

In nucleotides, the CDR3 is TGTGCCAGCAGTTATCTAGCGGGGGGGCAAAATACGCAGTATTTT. This encodes CASSYLAGGQNTQYF. This chain uses TRBV27 with TRBJ2-3, with 12 bases lining up with TRBD2. Germline loops: CDR1 MNHEY, CDR2 SMNVEV (reference sequence). J gave up 7 bases and V 4 bases, and 6 bases lay outside the gene matches. This CDR3 contains 15 residues.

CDR3 loop: CASSLGLAGGLVETSYNEQFF. The CDR3 bases are TGTGCCAGCAGTTTGGGGTTAGCGGGAGGGCTCGTCGAGACCTCCTACAATGAGCAGTTCTTC. The chain employs TRBV12-3 or TRBV12-4 and TRBJ2-1, with 11 positions matching TRBD2. The CDR3 spans 21 residues. The J segment lost 0 bases and the V segment lost 3 bases, leaving 16 bases of the junction unmatched.

The V gene is TRBV10-3, the J gene TRBJ2-1; 7 nucleotides align to TRBD1. With V trimmed by 0 bases and J by 4 bases, 9 bases remained unmatched. Germline V gene lookup returns CDR1 ENHRY and CDR2 SYGVKD. The CDR3 consists of 17 residues. CDR3 sequence (DNA): TGTGCCATCAGTGAGTCTGGGATCCGGGACAGATACAATGAGCAGTTCTTC. This sequence encodes CAISESGIRDRYNEQFF.

The sample holds a few counts of this clonotype. This chain uses TRBV6-5 with TRBJ1-1; D is unclear. Per germline, CDR1 MNHEY and CDR2 SVGAGI. This CDR3 contains 13 residues. Trimming cost V 5 bases and J 5 bases, with 12 bases left between them. CDR3 region: CASSRLLTTEAFF. CDR3 DNA: TGTGCCAGCAGTCGCCTCTTGACGACTGAAGCTTTCTTT.